The clone carrying this T cell receptor (beta chain) was seen a single time. The data are from a study of PD-L1 blockade in urothelial cancer. J lost 0 bases, V lost 5 bases, and 6 bases had no gene match. This CDR3 comprises 16 residues. Germline V CDR1 and CDR2: SEHNR, FQNEAQ (reference sequence). This table comes from immunoSEQ multiplex PCR, and its TCRdb copy is limited to in-frame clones, with some not included. Of 30,000 to 40,000 clones detected, 80% to 95% appear once; the ten largest clones hold approximately 10%. Time point: pretreatment peripheral blood. This TCR was recovered from a woman in her fifties or sixties with urothelial cancer. V is TRBV7-9 and J is TRBJ2-1, with 8 bases aligning to TRBD2. Source: PBMCs, taken around atezolizumab (anti-PD-L1) treatment. Written as DNA, the CDR3 is TGTGCCAGCAGCCTGCCTACTAGCGGCTCCTACAATGAGCAGTTCTTC. Translated: CASSLPTSGSYNEQFF.